A single sample is the source of the 21 T cell receptor beta chains below, sequenced in a study of T cell responses to AZD1222 COVID-19 vaccine. Clones were sequenced by immunoSEQ multiplex PCR, and TCRdb holds only the in-frame ones, with some missing. The sample yields about 270,000 clones, roughly 93% seen once. Sequencing used peripheral blood, obtained 28 days after the second AZD1222 dose. These receptors were obtained from an adult who received the AZD1222 COVID-19 vaccine.

This clone occurred a few times. J is TRBJ2-7 and V is TRBV11-2, with TRBD2 matching 16 bases. CDR1 is SGHAT, CDR2 FQNNGV, per germline. V lost 4 bases to trimming and J lost 6 bases; unmatched junction nucleotides: 12. The CDR3 length is 18 residues. The CDR3 region is CASSSLRGTSGRAREQYF. CDR3 DNA: TGTGCCAGCAGCTCCCTCCGGGGGACTAGCGGGAGGGCACGCGAGCAGTACTTC.

This clone was observed a single time. The chain couples TRBV18 to TRBJ2-7; 9 bases agree with TRBD1. The length of the CDR3 is 15 residues. The germline CDR1 and CDR2 sequences are KGHSH and LQKENI. Trimming removed 3 bases from V and 3 bases from J; junction bases left unmatched: 6. CDR3 in amino acids: CASSPGQGSFYEQYF. Here the CDR3 DNA reads TGTGCCAGCTCACCGGGACAGGGAAGTTTCTACGAGCAGTACTTC.

This chain connects TRBV19 to TRBJ1-5, with TRBD1 as a possible D gene (5 bases). CDR3 length: 15 residues. Trimming shortened V by 6 bases and J by 3 bases, and 15 bases separated the two germline ends. Germline V CDR1 and CDR2: LNHDA, SQIVND (reference sequence). The CDR3 spells CASSRTTDPNQPQHF. The CDR3 region has the DNA TGTGCCAGTAGCCGAACGACAGACCCCAATCAGCCCCAGCATTTT.

This clone was detected once. This rearrangement joins TRBV12-3 or TRBV12-4 to TRBJ1-1; D call uncertain. V dropped 3 bases and J dropped 2 bases, with 4 bases sitting between them. CDR3 length equals 12 residues. DNA for the CDR3: TGTGCCAGCAGTTTCAGTAACACTGAAGCTTTCTTT. Amino acids: CASSFSNTEAFF.

CDR3 DNA sequence: TGTGCCAGCAGCGAGACAGGGCATGGAGGCTACACCTTC. Translation: CASSETGHGGYTF. This rearrangement joins TRBV9 to TRBJ1-2; 7 positions match TRBD1. The length of the CDR3 is 13 residues. Germline values: CDR1 SGDLS, CDR2 YYNGEE. V shed 3 bases, J shed 8 bases, and the junction held 7 bases outside the gene matches.

The chain combines TRBV19 with TRBJ1-4, with 8 bases identical to TRBD1. CDR1 and CDR2 (germline): LNHDA, SQIVND (reference sequence). The junction had 4 bases not matched to a gene; V was cut back by 3 bases and J by 7 bases. This CDR3 has 14 amino acids. Written as DNA, the CDR3 is TGTGCCAGTAGTATTCGACAGGGGAGTGAAAAACTGTTTTTT. Amino acids: CASSIRQGSEKLFF.

The chain joins TRBV27 to TRBJ2-2; 12 nucleotides match TRBD2. J lost 6 bases, V lost 7 bases, and 6 bases had no gene match. CDR1 and CDR2 from the germline V gene are MNHEY and SMNVEV (reference sequence). CDR3 length: 15 amino acids. CDR3 protein: CASTFGLAGPGELFF. DNA of the CDR3: TGTGCCAGCACCTTCGGACTAGCGGGACCCGGGGAGCTGTTTTTT.

V is TRBV6-6 and J is TRBJ2-1, with a possible D match to TRBD1 (5 bases). The CDR3 length is 16 residues. Trimming removed 5 bases from V and 1 base from J, with 15 bases in between. Germline V gives CDR1 MNHNY, CDR2 SVGAGI (reference sequence). CDR3 coding DNA: TGTGCCAGCAGTCCTTCTATCGACAGATCCTACAATGAGCAGTTCTTC. The encoded protein is CASSPSIDRSYNEQFF.

This chain joins TRBV3-1 (or the pseudogene TRBV3-2) and TRBJ1-4; D possibly corresponds to TRBD1 (5 bases). There are 16 residues in the CDR3. The V gene lost 4 bases and the J gene lost 5 bases, with 17 bases spanning the gap. The germline V gene has CDR1 LGHDT and CDR2 YNNKEL (reference sequence). The CDR3 loop is CASSLGDRRDNEKLFF. CDR3 DNA: TGTGCCAGCAGCCTAGGGGACCGAAGAGACAATGAAAAACTGTTTTTT.

The genes are TRBV10-3 and TRBJ2-2; 7 bases line up with TRBD1. J gave up 0 bases and V 3 bases, and 4 bases lay outside the gene matches. CDR3 size: 16 residues. The germline gives CDR1 ENHRY, CDR2 SYGVKD. CDR3 loop: CAISDSGQPNTGELFF. The CDR3 DNA is TGTGCCATCAGTGACTCGGGACAGCCGAACACCGGGGAGCTGTTTTTT.

V and J are TRBV28 and TRBJ1-3; D not certain. The CDR3 sequence is 15 residues long. In germline, CDR1 is MDHEN, CDR2 SYDVKM. The ends were cut back, 6 bases at V and 0 bases at J, with 12 bases in the middle. The CDR3 loop reads CASRAGRSSGNTIYF. CDR3 in DNA: TGTGCCAGCAGGGCCGGACGTTCCTCTGGAAACACCATATATTTT.

This clone was seen once. The chain combines TRBV11-3 with TRBJ2-7; D is uncertain. Germline assignment: CDR1 SGHNT and CDR2 YENEEA. Trimming left V 0 bases short and J 5 bases short, with 8 bases between. This CDR3 has 13 residues. The CDR3 is CASSLDLGDEQYF. The CDR3 DNA sequence: TGTGCCAGCAGCTTAGATTTGGGTGACGAGCAGTACTTC.

The chain carries TRBV24-1 and TRBJ2-3, with 13 bases lining up with TRBD2. Germline V CDR1 and CDR2: KGHDR, SFDVKD. The ends lost 1 base at V and 4 bases at J; junction bases unmatched: 10. The CDR3 consists of 19 residues. The CDR3 nucleotides are TGTGCCACCAGTGATTTCGGAGGGGGGACTAGCGGGAAGCCAGATACGCAGTATTTT. Translation gives CATSDFGGGTSGKPDTQYF.

The rearrangement joins TRBV7-2 to TRBJ1-6, with 9 bases identical to TRBD1. This CDR3 has 15 residues. Germline-derived CDR1 and CDR2 are SGHTA and FQGNSA. The V gene end was trimmed by 2 bases and the J gene end by 8 bases; junction bases not matched to a gene: 4. The CDR3 coding sequence is TGTGCCAGCAGCTTAACAGGGGGCACGGATTCACCCCTCCACTTT. This encodes CASSLTGGTDSPLHF.

The sample holds a few counts of this clone. The sample carries other DNA sequences with the same CDR3. The rearrangement joins TRBV7-2 to TRBJ1-5, with 7 bases aligning to TRBD1. The CDR3 is 14 amino acids. Germline loops: CDR1 SGHTA, CDR2 FQGNSA. With V trimmed by 5 bases and J by 2 bases, 3 bases remained unmatched. As DNA, the CDR3 is TGTGCCAGCAGCCCCCAGGGGGGCAATCAGCCCCAGCATTTT. Its protein product is CASSPQGGNQPQHF.

V is TRBV19 and J is TRBJ2-6, with D perhaps matching TRBD1 or TRBD2 (6 bases each). In germline, CDR1 is LNHDA, CDR2 SQIVND (reference sequence). V gave up 3 bases and J gave up 0 bases, with 9 bases separating them. CDR3 length equals 16 residues. The CDR3 sequence: CASSMGGHSGANVLTF. The CDR3 DNA follows: TGTGCCAGTAGTATGGGGGGACACTCTGGGGCCAACGTCCTGACTTTC.

J is TRBJ1-5 and V is TRBV3-1 (or the pseudogene TRBV3-2); possible D gene TRBD1, 5 bases. The CDR3 has 20 amino acids. V lost 1 base and J lost 4, with 26 bases in between. Germline V gene sequence: CDR1 LGHDT, CDR2 YNNKEL (reference sequence). The CDR3 spells CASSQGRGTGYRSRNQPQHF. CDR3 in DNA: TGTGCCAGCAGCCAAGGAAGGGGCACCGGGTACAGAAGTAGAAATCAGCCCCAGCATTTT.

The chain recombines TRBV28 with TRBJ2-7; 9 positions match TRBD2. The J segment lost 3 bases and the V segment lost 2 bases, leaving 5 bases of the junction unmatched. This CDR3 contains 15 residues. Looked up from germline, CDR1 is MDHEN and CDR2 is SYDVKM. The CDR3 protein is CASSLGTSLIYEQYF. The CDR3 bases are TGTGCCAGCAGTTTAGGGACTAGCCTAATCTACGAGCAGTACTTC.

The V and J genes are TRBV24-1 and TRBJ2-1, with TRBD2 matching 9 bases. Unmatched junction bases numbered 8, after V lost 6 bases and J lost 0 bases. Germline CDR1 KGHDR, CDR2 SFDVKD. This CDR3 has 17 amino acids. CDR3 in DNA: TGTGCCACCAGTTCTACCGGGACTAGCCGCTCCTACAATGAGCAGTTCTTC. Protein product: CATSSTGTSRSYNEQFF.

V gene TRBV3-1 (or the pseudogene TRBV3-2) combines with J gene TRBJ2-1; the D gene is possibly TRBD2 (6 bases). The V gene lost 1 base and the J gene lost 8 bases, with 12 bases spanning the gap. Germline V CDR1 and CDR2: LGHDT, YNNKEL (reference sequence). The CDR3 consists of 14 residues. DNA of the CDR3: TGTGCCAGCAGCCAAGCGGGACTCAGCCATGAGCAGTTCTTC. Its translation: CASSQAGLSHEQFF.

The chain recombines TRBV7-8 with TRBJ2-7, with 7 bases fitting TRBD2. Germline CDR1 and CDR2: SGHVS and FQNEAQ. This CDR3 comprises 15 residues. Trimming at V came to 1 base and at J to 4 bases, leaving 7 bases not matched to a gene. For the CDR3, the DNA is TGTGCCAGCAGCTTAGTCGCGACTAGCAATTACGAGCAGTACTTC. It encodes CASSLVATSNYEQYF.